The present T cell receptor beta chain was sequenced within a study of cytomegalovirus exposure and HLA in healthy donors. Study overall: Per a later analysis, the 666 first-cohort and under 150 validation repertoires shared one platform.

Points on this clone: What it binds is unknown.

The germline V gene has CDR1 GTSNPN and CDR2 SVGIG (reference sequence). V shed 2 bases, J shed 5 bases, and the junction held 4 bases outside the gene matches. The CDR3 covers 14 residues. Study-wide results and caveats: According to the study, roughly 160 TCR beta chains were cytomegalovirus-associated.

Only in-frame clones appear in the TCRdb table, and some are missing; sequencing was by immunoSEQ multiplex PCR. This sample has 140,000 to 150,000 clones, with over 90% found just once. The donors were in the roughly 120-subject validation cohort, distinct from the approximately 700-subject first cohort. The V gene is TRBV30, the J gene TRBJ2-2, with 8 bases lining up with TRBD2. Material: PBMCs. This sequence was found in a man between 18 and 29 years old in good health and CMV-seropositive. CDR3: CAWSKVAGTGELFF. The CDR3 nucleotides are TGTGCCTGGAGTAAGGTAGCGGGAACCGGGGAGCTGTTTTTT.